The rows below give T cell receptor beta chains drawn from one sample of a study of blood T cell repertoires in COVID-19. The assay was immunoSEQ multiplex PCR, and TCRdb's table has in-frame clones only and misses some. The data show almost 400,000 clones, with 85% to 90% seen just once and around 0.91% held by the top ten. Sequences were obtained from PBMCs or T cells enriched from blood (not recorded which). Receptors were obtained from a woman aged 30 to 39 with acute COVID-19. CDR3s include the opening cysteine and the closing phenylalanine or tryptophan. The D gene is left open where the match is weak. Clone size, where shown, is once, few, many, or a class for clones that have expanded.

j_call,d_call,clone_size,v_call,cdr3_nt,cdr3_aa
TRBJ2-1,NA,NA,TRBV7-2,TGTGCCAGCAGCTTAGTACTTGATCGGGGTTCTATCCACAATGAGCAGTTCTTC,CASSLVLDRGSIHNEQFF
TRBJ1-4,NA,NA,TRBV5-6,TGTGCCAGCAGCGCTGAGGGGGGGACAACTAATGAAAAACTGTTTTTT,CASSAEGGTTNEKLFF
TRBJ2-5,NA,NA,TRBV7-3,TGTGCCAGCAGCTCCAGTGGACTTGGGAAAGAGACCCAGTACTTC,CASSSSGLGKETQYF
TRBJ1-3,TRBD1,NA,TRBV27,TGTGCCAGCAGTTCCGACAGGGAGGGAAACACCATATATTTT,CASSSDREGNTIYF
TRBJ2-3,TRBD2,NA,TRBV24-1,TGTGCCACCAGTGATGAGCCGGGACTAGCGGGGGCCCCCGCCACAGATACGCAGTATTTT,CATSDEPGLAGAPATDTQYF
TRBJ2-3,NA,NA,TRBV5-1,TGCGCCAGCAGCTTGCGGGTGTTCGGTCAGATTAGCACAGATACGCAGTATTTT,CASSLRVFGQISTDTQYF
TRBJ2-2,TRBD1,NA,TRBV4-1,TGCGCCAGCAGCCCCGAGGGACAGGGGTCCGGGGAGCTGTTTTTT,CASSPEGQGSGELFF
TRBJ2-7,TRBD1,once,TRBV19,TGTGCCAGTAGTAAATCCGCAGGGGGCTACGAGCAGTACTTC,CASSKSAGGYEQYF
TRBJ2-1,TRBD2,few,TRBV10-3,TGTGCCATCAGAGCGGGAATCTCCTACAATGAGCAGTTCTTC,CAIRAGISYNEQFF
TRBJ1-4,NA,NA,TRBV5-1,TGCGCCAGCAGCTTGACGGCTAGGGCAGGGGATTATGAAAAACTGTTTTTT,CASSLTARAGDYEKLFF
TRBJ2-7,TRBD2,few,TRBV20-1,TGCAGTGCTAGTAGGCCTAGCGGGTCCTACGAGCAGTACTTC,CSASRPSGSYEQYF
TRBJ2-7,NA,NA,TRBV5-1,TGCGCCAGCAGCTATGGGGGGTTCGAGCAGTACTTC,CASSYGGFEQYF
TRBJ2-5,NA,NA,TRBV5-1,TGCGCCAGCAGCTTGGAGACTGGAGAGACCCAGTACTTC,CASSLETGETQYF
TRBJ1-3,TRBD1,NA,TRBV5-1,TGCGCCAGCAGCCGTACAGGGGGCGCTTCGGGAAACACCATATATTTT,CASSRTGGASGNTIYF
TRBJ2-1,TRBD2,NA,TRBV7-2,TGTGCCAGCAGCTTAGAACTAGCGGGGGGGCCTCATGAGCAGTTCTTC,CASSLELAGGPHEQFF
TRBJ1-4,NA,NA,TRBV7-9,TGTGCCAGCAGCTTGCCAGGGGACGCTAATGAAAAACTGTTTTTT,CASSLPGDANEKLFF
TRBJ2-7,TRBD2,NA,TRBV11-2,TGTGCCAGCAGCCGGACGGGACTAGAGGGTTACGAGCAGTACTTC,CASSRTGLEGYEQYF
TRBJ2-5,NA,NA,TRBV6-2/TRBV6-3,TGTGCCAGCAGTTCAACAGGGTGGGAGACCCAGTACTTC,CASSSTGWETQYF
TRBJ1-1,NA,NA,TRBV7-2,TGTGCCAGCAGCTCCGGACATACGATGAACACTGAAGCTTTCTTT,CASSSGHTMNTEAFF
TRBJ1-1,TRBD1,NA,TRBV30,TGTGCCTGGAGTGTACGACAGGGCTCCACTGAAGCTTTCTTT,CAWSVRQGSTEAFF
TRBJ2-1,NA,NA,TRBV19,TGTGCCAGTAGGGATGAGAGAAGGGGCCCAGCGGGTGAGCAGTTCTTC,CASRDERRGPAGEQFF
TRBJ2-3,TRBD2,NA,TRBV10-3,TGTGCCTCCGGGACTAGCGGGGGGGCTGATACGCAGTATTTT,CASGTSGGADTQYF
TRBJ2-7,TRBD1,NA,TRBV5-1,TGCGCCAGCAGCCTACTGGGGACAGGGGACTCTTACGAGCAGTACTTC,CASSLLGTGDSYEQYF
TRBJ1-2,NA,NA,TRBV7-9,TGTGCCAGCAGCCCCGGGAGCGGGGGGTCTGGCTACACCTTC,CASSPGSGGSGYTF
TRBJ1-6,TRBD1,NA,TRBV27,TGTGCCAGCAATCCTACAGGGGAGTCAGGGGCTTCACCCCTCCACTTT,CASNPTGESGASPLHF
TRBJ2-1,TRBD2,NA,TRBV9,TGTGCCAGCAGCCCACAACTAGCGGGGGGGCTAGGTGAGCAGTTCTTC,CASSPQLAGGLGEQFF
TRBJ1-6,NA,NA,TRBV4-1,TGCGCCAGCAGCCATACCGTCGGGGATTCACCCCTCCACTTT,CASSHTVGDSPLHF
TRBJ1-2,NA,NA,TRBV7-9,TGTGCCAGCAGCCCAAGCGGGACACCTAACTATGGCTACACCTTC,CASSPSGTPNYGYTF
TRBJ2-7,TRBD1,NA,TRBV10-3,TGTGCCATCAGTGGGGACAGGGGGCTTTTGTACGAGCAGTACTTC,CAISGDRGLLYEQYF
TRBJ1-1,TRBD1,once,TRBV7-6,TGTGCCAGCAGCCACCGGGACAGAGCGAACACTGAAGCTTTCTTT,CASSHRDRANTEAFF
TRBJ1-1,NA,NA,TRBV27,TGTGCCAGCGGCTCAGGGGTGAAGAACACTGAAGCTTTCTTT,CASGSGVKNTEAFF
TRBJ2-5,TRBD2,NA,TRBV5-1,TGCGCCAGCAGCTTGGAACTAGCGGGGAGATCGGGGCAAGAGACCCAGTACTTC,CASSLELAGRSGQETQYF
TRBJ1-1,NA,NA,TRBV6-5,TGTGCCAGCAGCCTCCGACAGATGAACACTGAAGCTTTCTTT,CASSLRQMNTEAFF
TRBJ1-1,NA,NA,TRBV5-1,TGCGCCAGCAGCTTGGTCAGGGCTAACACTGAAGCTTTCTTT,CASSLVRANTEAFF
TRBJ2-7,NA,NA,TRBV2,TGTGCCAGCAAAGGACAGCGGTACGAGCAGTACTTC,CASKGQRYEQYF
TRBJ2-3,NA,NA,TRBV19,TGTGCCAGTAGTATCAAGGGAGTGGGGACAGATACGCAGTATTTT,CASSIKGVGTDTQYF
TRBJ2-1,TRBD2,NA,TRBV3-1/TRBV3-2,TGTGCCAGCAGCCAATTAGCGGGACCCTACAATGAGCAGTTCTTC,CASSQLAGPYNEQFF
TRBJ2-7,TRBD1,NA,TRBV3-1/TRBV3-2,TGTGCCAGCAGCCCTGACCTTTTAGGGACAGGCGGGCAGTACTTC,CASSPDLLGTGGQYF
TRBJ2-4,NA,NA,TRBV30,TGTGCCTGGAACGGGGGGCACATTCAGTACTTC,CAWNGGHIQYF
TRBJ2-7,NA,NA,TRBV27,TGTGCCAGCAGTCCCTCGGGGACGGGCAAGGGGGACTTC,CASSPSGTGKGDF
TRBJ1-5,NA,NA,TRBV19,TGTGCCAGTAGTAACGGGACACCTCAGCCCCAGCATTTT,CASSNGTPQPQHF
TRBJ2-7,TRBD2,NA,TRBV19,TGTGCCACGCGGGAGCGGGGGGACGAGCAGTACTTC,CATRERGDEQYF
TRBJ2-6,TRBD1,NA,TRBV10-3,TGTGCCATCAGTGCGTCCCAACAGGGGTCCACTTCTGGGGCCAACGTCCTGACTTTC,CAISASQQGSTSGANVLTF
TRBJ1-2,NA,NA,TRBV24-1,TGTGCCACCGGAGCCAGGGACTCTGGCTACACCTTC,CATGARDSGYTF
TRBJ1-1,NA,once,TRBV27,TGTGCCAGCAGTCCGTCTCCAACGTGGACACCGAAGAACACTGAAGCTTTCTTT,CASSPSPTWTPKNTEAFF
TRBJ2-7,TRBD1,NA,TRBV15,TGTGCCACCAGCAGAGATACCCCCGATCGGGACAGTGTCATCGAGCAGTACTTC,CATSRDTPDRDSVIEQYF
TRBJ1-1,TRBD1,NA,TRBV6-2/TRBV6-3,TGTGCCAGCAGTGTGGACAGGGGGCTTGTGGGCACTGAAGCTTTCTTT,CASSVDRGLVGTEAFF
TRBJ1-4,NA,NA,TRBV2,TGTGCCAGCAGCGCACAGGAGAATGAAAAACTGTTTTTT,CASSAQENEKLFF
TRBJ2-2,TRBD2,once,TRBV4-3,TGCGCCAGCAGCCAAGAACTAGCGGGGCACACCGGGGAGCTGTTTTTT,CASSQELAGHTGELFF
TRBJ2-1,TRBD2,NA,TRBV5-1,TGCGCCAGCAGCTTGGAAGCGGGGGGGTCGTACAATGAGCAGTTCTTC,CASSLEAGGSYNEQFF
TRBJ1-1,TRBD1,NA,TRBV24-1,TGTGCCACCAGTGATTCCGGACAGGGCTTGAACACTGAAGCTTTCTTT,CATSDSGQGLNTEAFF
TRBJ1-2,NA,once,TRBV29-1,TGCAGCGTTGTATCGGGGTCATATGGCTACACCTTC,CSVVSGSYGYTF
TRBJ1-5,NA,NA,TRBV9,TGTGCTAGAGGCCACCGGGAGGGCAATCAGCCCCAGCATTTT,CARGHREGNQPQHF
TRBJ1-5,TRBD1,NA,TRBV27,TGTGCCAGCAGTTTGGGCAGGGGGGATCAGCCCCAGCATTTT,CASSLGRGDQPQHF
TRBJ1-5,TRBD1,NA,TRBV6-2/TRBV6-3,TGTGCCAGCAGTTTACTACAGGGGAGCAATCAGCCCCAGCATTTT,CASSLLQGSNQPQHF